This T cell receptor beta chain is from a study of shared clonotypes between healthy human individuals. This CDR3 comprises 15 residues. CDR1 is MGHRA and CDR2 is YSYEKL in the germline V gene. Trimming removed 4 bases from V and 11 bases from J; junction bases left unmatched: 14. Donors had no recently reported acute infections or vaccinations and were HIV-negative. Every subset's genomic DNA went evenly onto several immunoSEQ plates. It was on ten immunoSEQ deep assay plates that unsorted PBMC DNA was sequenced. The table came from immunoSEQ multiplex PCR; TCRdb's copy has only in-frame clones and leaves some out. The sample shows about 480,000 clones, roughly 85% of them seen only once.

Sample: PBMCs. The V gene is TRBV4-1, the J gene TRBJ2-1; TRBD1 agrees at 7 bases. This clonotype was sampled from a woman between 40 and 50 years old in good health. Some clones in this sample may be carry-over from other donors' samples. CDR3 protein: CASSLHRDSTMKQFF. The CDR3 nucleotides read TGCGCCAGCAGCCTACACCGGGACAGCACAATGAAGCAGTTCTTC.